The sequence of this TCR beta chain was determined in a study of blood T cells in healthy people across ages (dated by TCRdb to about 2015). In the study overall: In model experiments, template switching captured about one uniquely barcoded TCR beta cDNA molecule for every two T cells. To track age-related changes in TCR beta repertoire diversity, the study relied on deep sequencing normalized with unique cDNA molecular identifiers. Four age groups were formed from the donors: young (average approximately 15 years), middle-aged (approximately 40), aged (about 62) and long-lived (approximately 80). To avoid experimental bias, donors of different ages were distributed randomly across sequencing lanes. For two donors (one aged 18 to 29 and one aged 80 or older), the study analyzed two additional independent replicas of 1 million unique cDNA reads from the same blood draw. Results and caveats for the whole study, not just this receptor: Observed TCR beta diversity correlated strongly with the percentage of naive T cells measured by flow cytometry. Observed TCR beta diversity per million T cells fell roughly linearly with age, and a significant reduction was already apparent by age around 39. Estimates of total diversity based on one million sequenced T cells were regarded as lower bounds and as underestimates. Because profiling used bulk unsorted PBMCs, naive and antigen-experienced compartments could not be compared conclusively. The CMV infection status of donors was not known, potentially confounding age-related changes in expanded clonotypes. The long-lived group showed more naive CD4+ T cells, fewer expanded clones and increased TCR diversity than the aged group, suggesting age selection.

Systemically healthy Caucasian individuals from Russia, about 38 in total and aged about 6 to 100 years, were included as donors. Ten milliliters of peripheral blood were drawn from each donor into EDTA-treated Vacutainer tubes. PBMCs were isolated by Ficoll-Paque density-gradient centrifugation, with at least 7 million obtained per sample. Total RNA, at least 6 micrograms per sample, was extracted from PBMCs with Trizol reagent. The percentages of naive CD45RAhigh/CD27high T cells were determined by flow cytometry on a PBMC aliquot from every donor. This clonotype showed up many times. The antigen it recognizes is unknown. Base qualities are not provided; no much larger clone lies one nucleotide away. Library construction relied on 5' RACE. This sample was sequenced with an Illumina HiSeq 2500. The second PCR ran for roughly 7 to 11 cycles and used a J-beta primer mix along with a sample-barcoded 5' primer. A unique molecular identifier was introduced onto each TCR beta cDNA molecule by a template-switch 5' adaptor carrying 12 random nucleotides. Each sample yielded at least 3 million CDR3-containing paired-end reads. All of the RNA was converted into first-strand cDNA using the Mint cDNA synthesis kit, with a TRBC-specific oligonucleotide serving as the primer. Following uracil-DNA glycosylase treatment, all cDNA underwent a first 18-cycle PCR with the universal primers M1SS and BC2_uni_R. As for the authors' bioinformatics: For normalization, 1 million high-quality reads were randomly selected from each sample, with every read carrying a distinct molecular identifier. Instead of being binned into consensus sequences, reads that shared molecular identifiers were thrown out. CDR3 identification, clonotype clustering and error correction used MiTCR with a Q25 quality threshold and the strictest error-elimination algorithm. Lower-bound total TCR beta diversity was estimated with a nonparametric unseen species model using Euler transformation. Starting from the raw public reads, TCRdb applied fastp trimming at Q25, assembled clones with MiXCR and retained in-frame beta chains. Entries are consolidated by CDR3 protein sequence, retaining the most common genes and DNA. In this record, the V and J calls reflect TCRdb's handling and not the investigators' own analysis. A total of 1.5 million to 2 million distinct CDR3 sequences appear in this sample, about 28% of them only once. 7.7% of the sample goes to the ten largest clones.

CDR3 length: 13 amino acids, cysteine to phenylalanine. Left in the record is the CDR3 DNA by itself, 39 bases read in frame from the first base. Trimming takes 3 bases from V and 3 bases from J, and the germline ends sit 9 bases apart. The sequenced sample consisted of blood. The sequence joins TRBV12-3 or TRBV12-4 to TRBJ2-7, with no D gene named confidently. The receptor comes from a woman younger than 45 in good health. Here the CDR3 is given as CASSLDPLYEQYF. The nucleotide sequence is given as TGTGCCAGCAGTTTGGACCCCCTCTACGAGCAGTACTTC.